Below are 27 T cell receptor beta chains sequenced from a single sample in a study of Ad26.COV2.S vaccination and SARS-CoV-2 variants. Here immunoSEQ multiplex PCR was the method, and the copy in TCRdb shows in-frame clones only, minus some. The sample lists about 680,000 clones, 89% occurring once. Documented treatment: 19 received Ad26.COV2.S at low or high dose, single or two shots; five or six received placebo; per-sample allocation not given. At day 63 after the first vaccine or placebo injection, samples were drawn. The specimen was peripheral blood, collected in a trial of Ad26.COV2.S vaccine versus placebo. Receptor source: a person aged 18-65 years who received the Ad26.COV2.S COVID-19 vaccine or a placebo.

The rearrangement uses TRBV4-2 and TRBJ2-5, with D perhaps TRBD2 (7 bases). Trimming shortened V by 1 base and J by 4 bases, and 22 bases separated the two germline ends. This CDR3 comprises 18 residues. CDR1 LGHNA and CDR2 YNFKEQ come from the germline V gene. CDR3 protein: CASSQAFPGGGGGETQYF. As DNA, the CDR3 is TGTGCCAGCAGCCAAGCGTTCCCGGGCGGGGGAGGGGGAGAGACCCAGTACTTC.

V gene TRBV10-3 combines with J gene TRBJ2-1, with unresolved D. Germline lookup yields CDR1 ENHRY and CDR2 SYGVKD. There are 11 residues in the CDR3. V was clipped by 8 bases and J by 4 bases, with 6 bases between them. CDR3 sequence (DNA): TGTGCCATCGGCGAATACAATGAGCAGTTCTTC. Amino acids: CAIGEYNEQFF.

As regards this clone: The sample carries other DNA sequences with the same CDR3. V usage is TRBV27 and J usage is TRBJ2-7; no definite D call. This CDR3 is built from 13 residues. Trimming cost V 1 base and J 0 bases, with 4 bases left between them. CDR1 is MNHEY, CDR2 SMNVEV, per germline (reference sequence). Here the CDR3 DNA reads TGTGCCAGCAGTTTATACGGCTCCTACGAGCAGTACTTC. Translation gives CASSLYGSYEQYF.

V is TRBV29-1 and J is TRBJ2-2, with 10 bases lining up with TRBD2. The ends lost 4 bases at V and 4 bases at J; junction bases unmatched: 6. The CDR3 has 15 amino acids. Germline V lookup: CDR1 SQVTM, CDR2 ANQGSEA. The DNA of the CDR3 is TGCAGCGTTGGGCGAGCGGGGGGGCCCACCGGGGAGCTGTTTTTT. Protein sequence: CSVGRAGGPTGELFF.

This clone has just one count. The chain links TRBV2 to TRBJ2-3; 9 bases fit TRBD2. Per germline, CDR1 SNHLY and CDR2 FYNNEI. Unmatched junction bases numbered 11, after V lost 3 bases and J lost 7 bases. The CDR3 sequence is 16 residues long. CDR3 in DNA: TGTGCCAGCAGTGATGTGGCTAGCGGGACAAGGAATACGCAGTATTTT. Its protein product is CASSDVASGTRNTQYF.

This clone was observed a few times. V and J are TRBV6-2 or TRBV6-3 and TRBJ1-1; D uncertain. The V end lost 6 bases, the J end lost 1 base, and 12 bases lay between the germline ends. The CDR3 spans 14 residues. Germline CDR1 is MNHEY and CDR2 is SVGEGT. The CDR3 reads CASSRIGENTEAFF. The CDR3 bases are TGTGCCAGCAGCAGAATCGGGGAGAACACTGAAGCTTTCTTT.

The V and J genes are TRBV6-5 and TRBJ1-5; D is unclear. The germline V and J ends were trimmed by 4 bases and 1 base, with 11 bases remaining between them. The germline V gene encodes CDR1 MNHEY and CDR2 SVGAGI. The CDR3 is 15 amino acids. Here the CDR3 DNA reads TGTGCCAGCAGTTCCAACCCGTGGAGCAATCAGCCCCAGCATTTT. Translated: CASSSNPWSNQPQHF.

V gene TRBV5-4 combines with J gene TRBJ2-3; tentative D call: TRBD2 (6 bases). The germline gives CDR1 SGHNT, CDR2 YYREEE (reference sequence). The ends were cut back, 3 bases at V and 1 base at J, with 6 bases in the middle. The CDR3 spans 13 residues. The CDR3 is CASSWGGTDTQYF. CDR3 coding DNA: TGTGCCAGCAGCTGGGGGGGCACAGATACGCAGTATTTT.

The chain has TRBV3-1 (or the pseudogene TRBV3-2) and TRBJ2-5; 13 bases agree with TRBD2. This CDR3 spans 18 amino acids. Germline V gives CDR1 LGHDT, CDR2 YNNKEL (reference sequence). V lost 0 bases, J lost 4 bases, and 8 bases stayed unmatched. The CDR3 region has the DNA TGTGCCAGCAGCCAAGAAGACCTACTAGCGGGGGGGCGAGAGACCCAGTACTTC. It specifies CASSQEDLLAGGRETQYF.

This chain connects TRBV10-3 to TRBJ2-7, with 11 nucleotides matching TRBD1. The CDR3 totals 13 residues. J was trimmed by 6 bases and V by 8 bases; bases with no gene match: 6. The germline CDR1 and CDR2 sequences are ENHRY and SYGVKD. The CDR3 region has the DNA TGTGCCATCGGACAGGGGGCGCGTGGCGAGCAGTACTTC. This codes for CAIGQGARGEQYF.

The chain uses TRBV18 and TRBJ2-6; D tentatively fits TRBD1 or TRBD2 (7 bases each). Looked up from germline, CDR1 is KGHSH and CDR2 is LQKENI. V gave up 5 bases and J gave up 1 base, with 18 bases separating them. This CDR3 has 18 amino acids. CDR3 in DNA: TGTGCCAGCTCATTAACAGGGGCGGGAGAGTCTGGGGCCAACGTCCTGACTTTC. Translation gives CASSLTGAGESGANVLTF.

This chain links TRBV19 with TRBJ2-2; D is unresolved. The germline V and J ends were trimmed by 1 base and 5 bases, with 11 bases remaining between them. This CDR3 is built from 15 residues. Germline CDR1 is LNHDA and CDR2 is SQIVND (reference sequence). The CDR3 DNA reads as TGTGCCAGTAGTATAGCAGTCTTGCCTACCGGGGAGCTGTTTTTT. Residues: CASSIAVLPTGELFF.

This clone was found a few times. This chain connects TRBV4-3 to TRBJ2-2; 7 positions match TRBD1. The CDR3 length is 17 residues. J was trimmed by 1 base and V by 1 base; bases with no gene match: 6. Per germline, CDR1 LGHNA and CDR2 YSLEER. The CDR3 loop is CASSQVGDSLNTGELFF. As DNA, the CDR3 is TGCGCCAGCAGCCAAGTGGGGGACAGCCTGAACACCGGGGAGCTGTTTTTT.

The chain joins TRBV5-1 to TRBJ1-5, with D tentatively TRBD1 (6 bases). CDR3 length equals 15 residues. Germline V gene data show CDR1 as SGHRS and CDR2 as YFSETQ. The V gene lost 4 bases and the J gene lost 0 bases, with 11 bases spanning the gap. CDR3 residues: CASSPTGLSNQPQHF. The CDR3 DNA reads TGCGCCAGCAGCCCGACAGGTCTTAGCAATCAGCCCCAGCATTTT. The full variable domain, its missing parts supplied by reference TRBV5-1 and TRBJ1-5, is KAGVTQTPRYLIKTRGQQVTLSCSPISGHRSVSWYQQTPGQGLQFLFEYFSETQRNKGNFPGRFSGRQFSNSRSEMNVSTLELGDSALYLCASSPTGLSNQPQHFGDGTRLSIL.

This clone showed up just once. The chain links TRBV5-1 to TRBJ1-4; a weak D match, TRBD1 (5 bases). Trimming stripped 3 bases from V and 6 bases from J, with 12 bases between. From germline, CDR1 is SGHRS and CDR2 YFSETQ. The CDR3 contains 14 residues. The CDR3 sequence is CASSSGTVDEKLFF. The CDR3 DNA is TGCGCCAGCAGCTCCGGGACGGTGGATGAAAAACTGTTTTTT. Using reference TRBV5-1 and TRBJ1-4 for the parts outside the CDR3, the full variable domain is KAGVTQTPRYLIKTRGQQVTLSCSPISGHRSVSWYQQTPGQGLQFLFEYFSETQRNKGNFPGRFSGRQFSNSRSEMNVSTLELGDSALYLCASSSGTVDEKLFFGSGTQLSVL.

J is TRBJ2-2 and V is TRBV5-1; 8 bases agree with TRBD1. Trimming cost V 0 bases and J 2 bases; bases outside gene matches: 3. Germline lookup yields CDR1 SGHRS and CDR2 YFSETQ. The CDR3 has 16 amino acids. The CDR3 here is CASSLGTGLNTGELFF. CDR3 bases: TGCGCCAGCAGCTTGGGGACAGGGCTAAACACCGGGGAGCTGTTTTTT.

The CDR3 coding sequence is TGTGCCAGCAGCCCGTACTTGACAGGGAATCAGCCCCAGCATTTT. The encoded protein is CASSPYLTGNQPQHF. This rearrangement joins TRBV7-2 to TRBJ1-5; 7 nucleotides agree with TRBD1. V lost 5 bases and J lost 4; bases outside the gene matches: 8. The CDR3 runs to 15 residues. Germline V lookup: CDR1 SGHTA, CDR2 FQGNSA. The whole variable domain, filled in from reference TRBV7-2 and TRBJ1-5, reads GAGVSQSPSNKVTEKGKDVELRCDPISGHTALYWYRQSLGQGLEFLIYFQGNSAPDKSGLPSDRFSAERTGGSVSTLTIQRTQQEDSAVYLCASSPYLTGNQPQHFGDGTRLSIL.

This chain uses TRBV19 with TRBJ2-6, with D possibly TRBD2 on 7 matching bases. The CDR3 totals 17 residues. The V end was cut by 6 bases, the J end by 0 bases, with 15 bases between. CDR1 is LNHDA, CDR2 SQIVND, per germline (reference sequence). The CDR3 reads CASRRGAGFSGANVLTF. The CDR3 DNA sequence: TGTGCCAGTAGACGGGGGGCGGGATTCTCTGGGGCCAACGTCCTGACTTTC.

As regards this clone: The sample contains more than one DNA sequence encoding this CDR3. The chain employs TRBV20-1 and TRBJ2-5, with D hard to call. The germline V and J ends were trimmed by 5 bases and 4 bases, with 5 bases remaining between them. This CDR3 contains 10 residues. Germline lookup yields CDR1 DFQATT and CDR2 SNEGSKA (reference sequence). CDR3 nucleotides: TGCAGTGCTGACCGAGAGACCCAGTACTTC. It yields the protein CSADRETQYF.

This chain joins TRBV5-1 and TRBJ2-7, with 10 bases identical to TRBD2. This CDR3 has 16 amino acids. With 3 bases clipped from V and 0 bases from J, the junction kept 6 bases outside the gene matches. Germline V CDR1 and CDR2: SGHRS, YFSETQ. This chain's CDR3 is CASSWGLAGVSYEQYF. The DNA of the CDR3 is TGCGCCAGCAGCTGGGGGCTAGCGGGAGTCTCCTACGAGCAGTACTTC.

This clone was counted once. The chain couples TRBV12-3 or TRBV12-4 to TRBJ1-1; D gene ambiguous. Trimming took 1 base from V and 1 from J, leaving 4 bases between them. The CDR3 spans 13 residues. The CDR3 protein is CASSLEPNTEAFF. In DNA, the CDR3 is TGTGCCAGCAGTTTAGAGCCGAACACTGAAGCTTTCTTT.

The chain has TRBV5-1 and TRBJ1-1; a weak D match, TRBD1 (6 bases). Trimming pared 0 bases from V and 7 bases from J, leaving 10 bases between. The CDR3 consists of 13 residues. Per the germline V gene, CDR1 is SGHRS and CDR2 is YFSETQ. The CDR3, as DNA: TGCGCCAGCAGCTTGGCAGACAGGTTTGAAGCTTTCTTT. Its translation: CASSLADRFEAFF.

This clone was recorded once. V is TRBV18 and J is TRBJ2-7; TRBD2 agrees at 7 bases. The CDR3 spans 16 residues. The V gene end was trimmed by 0 bases and the J gene end by 2 bases; junction bases not matched to a gene: 7. Germline CDR1 and CDR2: KGHSH and LQKENI. CDR3 nucleotides: TGTGCCAGCTCACCACCTTTCGGGACTATCCCCTACGAGCAGTACTTC. Translation gives CASSPPFGTIPYEQYF.

CDR3 amino acids: CASSQTTGKETQYF. CDR3 nucleotide sequence: TGTGCCAGCAGCCAAACGACTGGAAAAGAGACCCAGTACTTC. The chain carries TRBV3-1 (or the pseudogene TRBV3-2) and TRBJ2-5; D unresolved. V was clipped by 2 bases and J by 3 bases, with 10 bases between them. The germline CDR1 and CDR2 sequences are LGHDT and YNNKEL (reference sequence). This CDR3 is 14 amino acids long.

The chain combines TRBV7-9 with TRBJ1-2; D possibly corresponds to TRBD1 (6 bases). CDR3 size: 15 residues. Trimming removed 5 bases from V and 8 bases from J, with 21 bases in between. Germline V gene sequence: CDR1 SEHNR, CDR2 FQNEAQ (reference sequence). The CDR3 DNA follows: TGTGCCAGCAGCGCCGGGGGGGCCCAACTGGAGGGCTACACCTTC. Translation: CASSAGGAQLEGYTF.

The chain couples TRBV5-1 to TRBJ1-2; tentative D call: TRBD1 (6 bases). V shed 3 bases and J shed 2 bases, with 17 bases lying between them. The germline V gene has CDR1 SGHRS and CDR2 YFSETQ. The CDR3 runs 16 residues. The CDR3 protein is CASSSPTGGANYGYTF. In DNA form, the CDR3 reads TGCGCCAGCAGCTCCCCGACAGGAGGGGCCAACTATGGCTACACCTTC.

On this clone itself: Mismatch with germline at one junction end may stem from a read error. This CDR3 reads CASSYRGTEQEHF. CDR3 nucleotide sequence: TGTGCCAGCAGTTACCGCGGGACCGAACAAGAACACTTC. This rearrangement joins TRBV6-6 to TRBJ2-7; tentative D call: TRBD2 (6 bases). Germline lookup yields CDR1 MNHNY and CDR2 SVGAGI (reference sequence). The CDR3 is 13 amino acids.